This T cell receptor (beta chain) was sequenced in a study of vaccination effects on CD4 cells after COVID-19. The V end was cut by 4 bases, the J end by 6 bases, with 9 bases between. The CDR3 length is 12 residues. Germline-derived CDR1 and CDR2 are SGHTA and FQGNSA. Details on this clone: Its antigen is still unknown.

Using viral peptide pools, the ViraFEST assay grew out antigen-specific CD4+ T cells prior to sequencing. After around nine days in culture, the CD4+ T cells were isolated. Infection dated between March and December 2020, before the Alpha, Beta and Delta variants reached the United States. Each well held about 2.1 million PBMC cultured with 8.5 to 10 ug/ml peptides and about 9.7 IU/ml IL-2. It was on days 3 and 7 that half the medium was replaced with IL-2 medium. TCRdb keeps only in-frame clones here, not all; method: immunoSEQ multiplex PCR. The table lists roughly 27,000 clones, 77% of them singletons. Findings and caveats of the study: Recruitment yielded few convalescent patients, and the study had no early post-infection timepoints. Vaccine- and infection-induced clones showed marked clonal contraction late following vaccination.

This chain connects TRBV7-2 to TRBJ1-2; D not certain. Material: CD4+ T cells from PBMCs cultured with HCoV-NL63 spike peptides, obtained before COVID-19 vaccination. The TCR comes from a human donor who had a prior SARS-CoV-2 infection. The CDR3 DNA reads TGTGCCAGCAGCTGGAACTTGAATGGCTACACCTTC. It translates to CASSWNLNGYTF.